This T cell receptor (beta chain) derives from a study of cytomegalovirus exposure and HLA in healthy donors. For the study at large: Later analysis reported that the 95 to 150 validation repertoires shared the platform of the approximately 690 first-cohort repertoires. Points from the study as a whole: Whilst most TCR sequences proved rare, a subset of public TCRs occurred across many donors. Overall, about 160 TCR beta chains were annotated as cytomegalovirus-associated.

From the roughly 120-subject validation cohort, which was separate from the roughly 680-subject first cohort, the donors were drawn. CDR1 and CDR2 (germline): KGHSH, LQKENI. This CDR3 contains 14 residues. With 0 bases removed from V and 2 bases from J, the gap between germline ends came to 7 bases. Points on this clone: Its specificity is unknown.

The method was immunoSEQ multiplex PCR; TCRdb's version includes in-frame clones alone and lacks a portion of them. The table has some 140,000 clones, 84% seen once. The genes are TRBV18 and TRBJ1-2; D possibly corresponds to TRBD1 (6 bases). Sequenced: PBMCs. The clonotype originates from a woman aged 25-40 years in good health and CMV-seronegative. DNA of the CDR3: TGTGCCAGCTCACCACCAGACAGGAACTATGGCTACACCTTC. Protein sequence: CASSPPDRNYGYTF. Full variable domain (rest looked up from reference TRBV18 and TRBJ1-2): NAGVMQNPRHLVRRRGQEARLRCSPMKGHSHVYWYRQLPEEGLKFMVYLQKENIIDESGMPKERFSAEFPKEGPSILRIQQVVRGDSAAYFCASSPPDRNYGYTFGSGTRLTVV.